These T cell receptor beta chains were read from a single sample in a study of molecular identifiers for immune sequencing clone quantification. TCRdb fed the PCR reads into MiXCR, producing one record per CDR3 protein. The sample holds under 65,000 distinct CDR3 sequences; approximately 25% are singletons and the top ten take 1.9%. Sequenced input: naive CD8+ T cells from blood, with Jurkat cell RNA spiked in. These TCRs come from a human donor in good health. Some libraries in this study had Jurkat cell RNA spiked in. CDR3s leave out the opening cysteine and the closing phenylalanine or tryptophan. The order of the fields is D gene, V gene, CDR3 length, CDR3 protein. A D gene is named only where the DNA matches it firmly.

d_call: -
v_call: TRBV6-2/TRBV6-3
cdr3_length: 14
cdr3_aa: ASRPQGSGADYEQY

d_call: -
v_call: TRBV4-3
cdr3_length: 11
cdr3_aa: ASSQDGMTEAF

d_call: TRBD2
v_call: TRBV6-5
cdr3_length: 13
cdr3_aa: ASATGTRGYNEQF

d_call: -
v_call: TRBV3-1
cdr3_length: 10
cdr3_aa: ASSQQSAEQY

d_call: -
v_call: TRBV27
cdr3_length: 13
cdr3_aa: ASSLITGIGNEQF

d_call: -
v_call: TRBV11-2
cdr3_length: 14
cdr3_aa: ASSAAPSQLTYEQF

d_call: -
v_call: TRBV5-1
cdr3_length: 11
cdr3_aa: ASRPTGDREQY

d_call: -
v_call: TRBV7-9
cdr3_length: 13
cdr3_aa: ASSFPLKGTGELF

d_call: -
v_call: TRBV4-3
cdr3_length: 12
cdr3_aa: ASSQGRVLYEQY

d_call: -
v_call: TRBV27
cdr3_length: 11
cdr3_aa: ASTDFAAETQY

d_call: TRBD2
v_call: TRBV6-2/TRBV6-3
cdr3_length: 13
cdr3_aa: ASSAPTSGSYEQF

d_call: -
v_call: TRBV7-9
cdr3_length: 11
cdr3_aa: ASSPDTGQPQH

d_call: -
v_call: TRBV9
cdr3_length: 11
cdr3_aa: ASSVDGTDTQY

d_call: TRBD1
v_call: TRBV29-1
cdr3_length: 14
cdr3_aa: SGGAGTGVAADTQY

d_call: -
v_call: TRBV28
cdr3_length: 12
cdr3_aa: ASSLHSRTDTQY

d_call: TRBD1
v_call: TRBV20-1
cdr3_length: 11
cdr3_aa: SAKQGFQETQY

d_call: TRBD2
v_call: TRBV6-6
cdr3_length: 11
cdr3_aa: ASWEGLGNEQF

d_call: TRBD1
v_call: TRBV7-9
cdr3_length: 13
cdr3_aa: ASSTTGARAETQY

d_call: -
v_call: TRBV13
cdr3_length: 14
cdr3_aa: ASSPKLGSNLDTQY

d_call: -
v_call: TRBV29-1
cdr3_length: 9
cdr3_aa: SVGGQETQY

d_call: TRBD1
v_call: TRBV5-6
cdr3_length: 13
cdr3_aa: ASSHDRGSTGELF

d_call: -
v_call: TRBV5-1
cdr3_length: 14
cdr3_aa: ASSFLGGLADNEQF

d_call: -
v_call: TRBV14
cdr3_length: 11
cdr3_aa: ASSQDAGAEQY

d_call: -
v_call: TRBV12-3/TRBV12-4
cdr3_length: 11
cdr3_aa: ASQPPGDNEQF

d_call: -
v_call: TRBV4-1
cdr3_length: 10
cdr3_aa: ASSYREDEQY

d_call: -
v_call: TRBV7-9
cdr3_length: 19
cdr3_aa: ASSYTSYVNTQGRSLHTQY

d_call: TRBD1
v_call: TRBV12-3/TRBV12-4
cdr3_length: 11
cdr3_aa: ASSWGQNYGYT

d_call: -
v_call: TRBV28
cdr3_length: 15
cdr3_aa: AGSELTASSYNSPLH

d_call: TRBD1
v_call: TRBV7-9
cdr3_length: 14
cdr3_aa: ASSFRDSTSTDTQY

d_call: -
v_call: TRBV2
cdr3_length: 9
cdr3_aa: ASSPPSGQY

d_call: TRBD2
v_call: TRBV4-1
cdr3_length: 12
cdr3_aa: ASSRSGGTETQY

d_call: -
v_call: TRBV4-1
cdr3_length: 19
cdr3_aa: ASSQEGSSREGGLLMGGYT

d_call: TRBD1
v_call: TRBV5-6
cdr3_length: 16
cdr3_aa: ASSKSGTGGNNNQPQH

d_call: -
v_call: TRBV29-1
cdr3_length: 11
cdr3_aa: SAYRDSGNTIY

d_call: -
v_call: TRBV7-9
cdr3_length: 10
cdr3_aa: ASTQMNTEAF

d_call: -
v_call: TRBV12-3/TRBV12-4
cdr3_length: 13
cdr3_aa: ASSGFGDPNEKLF

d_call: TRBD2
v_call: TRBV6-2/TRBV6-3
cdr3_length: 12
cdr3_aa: ASSYGTSGYEQY

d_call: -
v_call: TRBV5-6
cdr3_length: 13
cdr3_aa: ASSFGDRSYNEQF

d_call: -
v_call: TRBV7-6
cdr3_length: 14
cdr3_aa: ASSLAAAESTDTQY

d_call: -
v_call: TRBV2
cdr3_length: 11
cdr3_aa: ASSPGTTDTQY

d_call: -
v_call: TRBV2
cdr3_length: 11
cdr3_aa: ASKDSNRETQY

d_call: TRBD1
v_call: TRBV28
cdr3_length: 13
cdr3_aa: ASSLDRGRDQPQH

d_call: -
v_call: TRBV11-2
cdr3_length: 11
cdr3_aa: ASSSVLNTEAF

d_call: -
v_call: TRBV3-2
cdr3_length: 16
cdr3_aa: ASSQGRPGQGRTQPQH

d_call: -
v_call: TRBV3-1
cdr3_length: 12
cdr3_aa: ASSQDSNSGGMI

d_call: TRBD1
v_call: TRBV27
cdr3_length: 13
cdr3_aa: ASSLGQGAHNEQF

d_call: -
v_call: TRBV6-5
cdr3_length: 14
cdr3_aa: ASSYGISPPKNIQY

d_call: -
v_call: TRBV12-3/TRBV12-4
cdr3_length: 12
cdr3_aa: ASSLDRYTDTQY

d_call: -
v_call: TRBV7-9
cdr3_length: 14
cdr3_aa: ASSLVRFGTNEKLF

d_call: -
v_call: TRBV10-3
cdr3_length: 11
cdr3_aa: AISDAGGDEQF

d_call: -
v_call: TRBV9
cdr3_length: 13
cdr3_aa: ASSPLGSGVETQY

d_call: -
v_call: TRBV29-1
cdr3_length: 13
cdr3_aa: SASDGLVVTDTQY